This entry describes one T cell receptor beta chain. Primers: 60 Vbeta forward and 13 Jbeta reverse. The data were produced by immunoSEQ multiplex PCR, yet TCRdb's version contains in-frame clones alone and is incomplete. The sample gives 180,000 or so clones, approximately 73% of which show up once; over 2% is in the top ten. The CDR3 has 16 residues. The germline gives CDR1 SNHLY, CDR2 FYNNEI. Losses at the gene ends were 7 bases for V and 6 bases for J; bases not matched to a gene: 11. The record originates from a study of cytomegalovirus exposure and HLA in healthy donors. The receptor's source is a woman aged 30 to 39 in good health and CMV-seropositive. Sequenced input: PBMCs. The rearrangement links TRBV2 to TRBJ2-3; 12 bases align to TRBD2. The CDR3 region is CASKWSLAGGLDTQYF. Here the CDR3 DNA reads TGTGCCAGCAAATGGTCTCTAGCGGGGGGGCTTGATACGCAGTATTTT.